This TCR beta chain appears in the sequencing data of a study of T cells in Graves' hyperthyroidism and ophthalmopathy. Study-wide results and caveats: By a 13 V-J model, ophthalmopathy was set apart from stable hyperthyroidism.

Trimming removed 3 bases from V and 4 bases from J, with 15 bases in between. The length of the CDR3 is 14 residues. Germline assignment: CDR1 SQVTM and CDR2 ANQGSEA. A remark on this clonotype: As yet, its antigen is unknown.

Amplified regions were TCR beta CDR3 sequences from RNA transcripts. TCR CDR3 underwent first-round RT-PCR with the HTBI primer set. TCRdb analysed the multiplex PCR reads with MiXCR anew, one entry per CDR3 protein. The table has around 600,000 distinct CDR3 sequences, roughly 14% seen once. This chain connects TRBV29-1 to TRBJ2-5; D is possibly TRBD2 (5 bases). Sequences were obtained from blood. The TCR comes from a woman in her forties or fifties with Graves' ophthalmopathy. In nucleotides, the CDR3 is TGCAGCGTTGATCTAGCCGGGCGCGTAGAGACCCAGTACTTC. This translates into CSVDLAGRVETQYF.